The 13 T cell receptor beta chains below were found in one sample sequenced in a study of T cell changes during pregnancy in multiple sclerosis. Some clones are missing from TCRdb's copy, which holds only in-frame ones; the method was immunoSEQ multiplex PCR. The sample shows tens of thousands of clones, roughly 90% of them seen only once. Sequencing used CD4+ T cells from peripheral blood mononuclear cells, obtained after pregnancy. Receptor source: a female donor with multiple sclerosis, enrolled in a pregnancy study.

The chain couples TRBV7-6 to TRBJ2-7; 8 nucleotides match TRBD1. CDR1 and CDR2 (germline): SGHVS, FNYEAQ. The CDR3 spans 14 residues. V lost 5 bases, J lost 1 base, and 4 bases stayed unmatched. The CDR3 sequence: CASSGWDRSYEQYF. The CDR3 coding sequence is TGTGCCAGCAGCGGCTGGGACAGGTCCTACGAGCAGTACTTC.

The V gene is TRBV9, the J gene TRBJ2-3; TRBD2 agrees at 7 bases. Trimming took 0 bases from V and 4 from J; bases not matched to a gene: 5. Germline V lookup: CDR1 SGDLS, CDR2 YYNGEE. The CDR3 is 15 amino acids. CDR3 sequence (DNA): TGTGCCAGCAGCGTAGTTGGCGGGAGTTCAGATACGCAGTATTTT. It codes for CASSVVGGSSDTQYF.

The chain uses TRBV7-2 and TRBJ2-2; TRBD1 aligns across 7 bases. The length of the CDR3 is 15 residues. V lost 5 bases, J lost 4 bases, and 7 bases stayed unmatched. Per the germline V gene, CDR1 is SGHTA and CDR2 is FQGNSA. Here the CDR3 DNA reads TGTGCCAGCAGCGGCAGGGGGTTGGGCACCGGGGAGCTGTTTTTT. Protein sequence: CASSGRGLGTGELFF.

The CDR3 reads CASSLAHIRGASNQPQHF. As DNA, the CDR3 is TGTGCCAGCAGCTTAGCCCATATCCGGGGGGCCAGCAATCAGCCCCAGCATTTT. The V call is TRBV7-8, the J call TRBJ1-5; a possible D gene is TRBD1 (6 bases). The CDR3 has 18 residues. CDR1 SGHVS and CDR2 FQNEAQ come from the germline V gene. Trimming pared 0 bases from V and 1 base from J, leaving 16 bases between.

This chain joins TRBV9 and TRBJ1-1; D is unclear. The CDR3 consists of 15 residues. Deletions cut 0 bases from V and 1 base from J, with 10 bases between. Germline CDR1 and CDR2: SGDLS and YYNGEE. The CDR3, as DNA: TGTGCCAGCAGCGTAGTCCCGGGTGCGAACACTGAAGCTTTCTTT. Residues: CASSVVPGANTEAFF.

V gene TRBV5-1 combines with J gene TRBJ2-5; no clear D gene. The germline CDR1 and CDR2 sequences are SGHRS and YFSETQ. The germline V and J ends were trimmed by 4 bases and 5 bases, with 6 bases remaining between them. The CDR3 consists of 11 residues. The CDR3 DNA reads TGCGCCAGCAGCGGAGCGGAGACCCAGTACTTC. Translation: CASSGAETQYF.

The chain joins TRBV7-8 to TRBJ2-4; a weak D match, TRBD2 (5 bases). Germline assignment: CDR1 SGHVS and CDR2 FQNEAQ. Trimming shortened V by 1 base and J by 9 bases, and 10 bases separated the two germline ends. This CDR3 spans 13 amino acids. CDR3 coding DNA: TGTGCCAGCAGCTTAGTCACGGGAACCATTCAGTACTTC. It codes for CASSLVTGTIQYF.

V is TRBV29-1 and J is TRBJ2-3, with 12 positions matching TRBD2. Germline CDR1 reads SQVTM; CDR2 reads ANQGSEA. V lost 8 bases and J lost 2; bases outside the gene matches: 8. The CDR3 runs 15 residues. This CDR3 reads CSSSGRGGNTDTQYF. CDR3 nucleotides: TGCAGCTCTAGCGGGAGGGGAGGGAACACAGATACGCAGTATTTT.

The chain uses TRBV6-1 and TRBJ1-2, with 7 positions matching TRBD1. This CDR3 region has 15 residues. Germline lookup yields CDR1 MNHNS and CDR2 SASEGT. Germline trimming cut 5 bases from V and 2 bases from J; bases unmatched to any gene: 8. The CDR3: CASSKTGQANYGYTF. The DNA for the CDR3 is TGTGCCAGCAGTAAAACCGGACAGGCCAACTATGGCTACACCTTC.

This chain links TRBV23-1 with TRBJ2-7, with D tentatively TRBD2 (6 bases). TRBV23-1 is an ORF, and what it does is uncertain. V shed 0 bases and J shed 6 bases, with 15 bases lying between them. CDR3 length equals 15 residues. CDR3: CASSQSCGALSEQYF. DNA of the CDR3: TGCGCCAGCAGTCAATCGTGCGGGGCGCTTAGCGAGCAGTACTTC.

CDR3 protein: CAWATRSSGNTIYF. In DNA, the CDR3 is TGTGCCTGGGCCACGCGGAGCTCTGGAAACACCATATATTTT. This rearrangement joins TRBV30 to TRBJ1-3; D gene ambiguous. CDR1 is GTSNPN, CDR2 SVGIG, per germline (reference sequence). Trimming shortened V by 5 bases and J by 0 bases, and 11 bases separated the two germline ends. This CDR3 has 14 residues.

This sequence joins TRBV5-1 and TRBJ2-3; 16 bases match TRBD2. This CDR3 region has 18 residues. Per germline, CDR1 SGHRS and CDR2 YFSETQ. V was clipped by 3 bases and J by 4 bases; unmatched bases: 8. The CDR3 loop is CASSSGLAGGPTSDTQYF. CDR3 DNA sequence: TGCGCCAGCAGCTCGGGACTAGCGGGAGGGCCCACTTCAGATACGCAGTATTTT. Supplemented by reference TRBV5-1 and TRBJ2-3, the full variable domain reads KAGVTQTPRYLIKTRGQQVTLSCSPISGHRSVSWYQQTPGQGLQFLFEYFSETQRNKGNFPGRFSGRQFSNSRSEMNVSTLELGDSALYLCASSSGLAGGPTSDTQYFGPGTRLTVL.

The DNA for the CDR3 is TGTGCCAGCAGCTCGGAAACAGGGTCACCCAAAAACATTCAGTACTTC. Translation: CASSSETGSPKNIQYF. V usage is TRBV13 and J usage is TRBJ2-4, with D possibly TRBD1 on 6 matching bases. V dropped 4 bases and J dropped 2 bases, with 15 bases sitting between them. This CDR3 spans 16 amino acids. Looked up from germline, CDR1 is PRHDT and CDR2 is FYEKMQ (reference sequence). Full variable domain (outside the CDR3, taken from reference TRBV13 and TRBJ2-4): AAGVIQSPRHLIKEKRETATLKCYPIPRHDTVYWYQQGPGQDPQFLISFYEKMQSDKGSIPDRFSAQQFSDYHSELNMSSLELGDSALYFCASSSETGSPKNIQYFGAGTRLSVL.